The present TCR beta chain was sequenced within a study of a mutant IDH1 vaccine in newly diagnosed glioma. About the study: Vaccinations were initiated 4-6 weeks following radiotherapy alone, or were given together with temozolomide cycles. Patients had received radiotherapy, temozolomide, or both previously, most receiving both. Study-level results: Researchers report vaccine-induced immune responses in approximately 93% of patients. Shifts in the top peripheral T cell clonotypes seemed unrelated to pseudoprogression.

TCRdb's copy holds only in-frame clones and misses some; the assay was immunoSEQ multiplex PCR. The sample includes some 63,000 clones, 74% seen only once; the top ten take over 4%. Time point in this sample: week 35, safety follow-up. A single vaccine dose contained 300 ug of mutant IDH1 20-mer peptide, and topical imiquimod was used with it. This CDR3 comprises 14 residues. Deletions cut 2 bases from V and 4 bases from J, with 9 bases between. Germline V lookup: CDR1 MNHEY, CDR2 SMNVEV (reference sequence). To note about this clone: Its antigen is not known.

This sequence was found in a man in his forties or fifties with glioma. Source: PBMCs, taken from a glioma patient whose treatment included an IDH1 peptide vaccine. The gene calls are TRBV27 and TRBJ1-5; D ambiguous. The CDR3 sequence is CASSLGSANQPQHF. For the CDR3, the DNA is TGTGCCAGCAGTTTAGGGTCAGCAAATCAGCCCCAGCATTTT.